This paragraph covers one T cell receptor beta chain sequence. Sequencing targeted TCR beta in T cells from blood (CD8+ and CD4+). The multiple sclerosis control group consisted of treatment-naive patients whose relapsing-remitting disease, which was either stable or active, fulfilled revised McDonald criteria. TEMRA cells were enriched by FACS, while CD8+ and CD4+ T cells were obtained through a negative isolation that was performed magnetically. Random-hexamer reverse transcription was applied to about 0.5 to 1 ug RNA. It was immunoSEQ multiplex PCR that amplified TCR beta CDR3 across 54 Vbeta and 13 Jbeta. One entry per CDR3 protein, called by TCRdb with MiXCR from the immunoSEQ multiplex PCR reads. The sample yields over 300,000 distinct CDR3 sequences, roughly nine tenths seen once. The sample is drawn from a study of CD8 T cells in Susac syndrome. Germline V gene lookup returns CDR1 SGHRS and CDR2 YFSETQ. The CDR3 has 14 residues. Trimming cost V 1 base and J 4 bases, with 10 bases left between them.

This receptor was obtained from a human donor with multiple sclerosis. This sequence joins TRBV5-1 and TRBJ2-3; possible D gene TRBD1, 7 bases. The sequenced material came from CD4+ T cells from PBMCs. CDR3 nucleotide sequence: TGCGCCAGCAGCTTGCGCGGGACAGCAGATACGCAGTATTTT. Protein: CASSLRGTADTQYF.